The clone carrying this TCR beta chain has only a few counts. The sample originates from a study of T-cell memory formation after mild COVID-19. CDR1 DFQATT and CDR2 SNEGSKA come from the germline V gene (reference sequence). This CDR3 has 15 residues. The V end lost 6 bases, the J end lost 5 bases, and 22 bases lay between the germline ends. Via MiXCR, TCRdb re-called the 5' RACE reads, giving one row per CDR3 protein. The table records some 300,000 distinct CDR3 sequences, roughly 19% of them present only once. The origin of this receptor is a young man who had mild COVID-19 (a few samples of this study predate the infection). Cell type and time point are not known. Sequenced input: PBMCs or a T cell subset sorted from them (not recorded which). The J gene is TRBJ2-5, the V gene TRBV20-1, with D possibly called TRBD1 or TRBD2 (6 bases each). CDR3 sequence reads: CSARDRGLFGETQYF. The CDR3 DNA is TGCAGTGCAAGGGACCGGGGGCTCTTCGGGGAGACCCAGTACTTC.